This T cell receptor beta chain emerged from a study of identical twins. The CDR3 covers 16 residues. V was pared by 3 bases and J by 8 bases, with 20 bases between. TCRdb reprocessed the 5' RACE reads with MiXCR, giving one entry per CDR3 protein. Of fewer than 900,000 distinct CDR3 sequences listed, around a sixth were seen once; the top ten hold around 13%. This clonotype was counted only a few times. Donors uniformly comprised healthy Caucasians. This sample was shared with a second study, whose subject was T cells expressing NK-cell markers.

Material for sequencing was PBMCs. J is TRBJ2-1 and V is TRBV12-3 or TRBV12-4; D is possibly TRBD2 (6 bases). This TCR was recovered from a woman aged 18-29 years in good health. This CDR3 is CASSFGPFGERDEQFF. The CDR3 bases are TGTGCCAGCAGTTTTGGGCCTTTTGGAGAGCGGGATGAGCAGTTCTTC.